In its sample, the clone carrying this T cell receptor (beta chain) was seen a few times. The antigen remains undetermined. The sample originates from a study of T cell responses to AZD1222 COVID-19 vaccine. General study results and limits: Per reports, nearly half of all spike-specific TCRs target regions that are unmutated in variants. It should be noted that donors were predominantly white British and more often female, and clonal diversity was possibly underestimated.

The data were produced by immunoSEQ multiplex PCR, yet TCRdb's version contains in-frame clones alone and is incomplete. The sample yields some 180,000 clones, approximately 92% seen once. The junction had 4 bases not matched to a gene; V was cut back by 8 bases and J by 5 bases. The germline gives CDR1 MNHEY, CDR2 SVGAGI. The length of the CDR3 is 13 residues. This specimen was peripheral blood, taken 28 days after the second dose of the MenACWY control vaccine. The TCR was taken from an adult who received the MenACWY meningococcal vaccine as a control. This chain links TRBV6-5 with TRBJ1-4; 8 bases fit TRBD1. CDR3: CASDGQGNEKLFF. In DNA, the CDR3 is TGTGCCAGCGACGGACAGGGCAATGAAAAACTGTTTTTT.